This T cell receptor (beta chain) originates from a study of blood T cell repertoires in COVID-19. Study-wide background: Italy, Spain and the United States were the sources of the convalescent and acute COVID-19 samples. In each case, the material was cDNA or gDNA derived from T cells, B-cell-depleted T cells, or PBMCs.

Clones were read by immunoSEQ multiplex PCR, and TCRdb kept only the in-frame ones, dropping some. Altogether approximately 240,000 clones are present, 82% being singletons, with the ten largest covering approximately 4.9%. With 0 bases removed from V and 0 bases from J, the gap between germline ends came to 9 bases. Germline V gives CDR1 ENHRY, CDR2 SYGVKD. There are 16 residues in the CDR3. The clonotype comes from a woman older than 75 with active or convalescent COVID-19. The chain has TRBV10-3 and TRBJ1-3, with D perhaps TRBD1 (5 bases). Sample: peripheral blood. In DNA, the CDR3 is TGTGCCATCAGTGAGTCGCTTGGGGCCTCTGGAAACACCATATATTTT. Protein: CAISESLGASGNTIYF.